The following is a T cell receptor (beta chain) sequence with its context. What it recognizes is unknown. Using immunoSEQ multiplex PCR, the repertoire was profiled, and TCRdb retains in-frame clones only, with some absent. Counted here are about 190,000 clones, over 65% occurring once; the ten biggest clones make up roughly 7.5%. This sample is part of a study of cytomegalovirus exposure and HLA in healthy donors. There are 15 residues in the CDR3. The V gene lost 4 bases and the J gene lost 4 bases, with 17 bases spanning the gap. The germline CDR1 and CDR2 sequences are SGHRS and YFSETQ. An approximately 120-subject validation cohort, separate from the approximately 670-subject first cohort, supplied the donors. General study points: There were some public TCRs occurring in many donors, but most TCR sequences were rare.

This chain uses TRBV5-1 with TRBJ1-1; a weak D match, TRBD1 (6 bases). The sequenced material came from PBMCs. This TCR derives from a man aged 18 to 29 in good health and CMV-seropositive. The CDR3 region is CASSAPRTVGTEAFF. Here the CDR3 DNA reads TGCGCCAGCAGCGCCCCGAGGACAGTGGGCACTGAAGCTTTCTTT.